This T cell receptor beta chain was captured in a study of Graves' ophthalmopathy and Graves' hyperthyroidism. Overall study results and limits: In predicting ophthalmopathy progression, the model reached about 69% sensitivity and 72% to 85% specificity. Most clonotypes expanded in thyroid above 0.001 frequency were present in blood too.

After removal of 8 bases from V and 3 bases from J, the junction contained 3 bases not matched to a gene. Germline V gene lookup returns CDR1 MGHDK and CDR2 SYGVNS. The CDR3 sequence is 13 residues long. Concerning this clonotype: Its antigen is unidentified.

TCR beta CDR3 amplification used RNA transcripts. The first-round RT-PCR employed HTBI primers together with the Qiagen OneStep RT-PCR kit. A multiplex PCR was then performed as the second round. TCRdb reprocessed the multiplex PCR reads with MiXCR, giving one entry per CDR3 protein. The sample includes about 740,000 distinct CDR3 sequences, 40% of them seen just once. The sequence was obtained from an adult man with Graves' ophthalmopathy. What was sequenced was peripheral blood. The V gene is TRBV25-1, the J gene TRBJ2-5, with 10 bases lining up with TRBD1. CDR3 in DNA: TGTGCCAGCGGGACAGGGGCTAAAGAGACCCAGTACTTC. Its protein product is CASGTGAKETQYF.